The T cell receptor beta chain described here comes from a study of T cells after yellow fever vaccination. By 5'RACE template switching, TCR cDNA was produced, with a universal primer site and UMIs added in the process. TCRdb independently ran MiXCR on the 5' RACE reads; one entry per CDR3 protein. The sample holds some 390,000 distinct CDR3 sequences, roughly a sixth seen once. A few counts support this clonotype. Its antigen is as yet unknown. The study's findings and limits: The bulk population could contribute abundant contaminating clonotypes to FACS-sorted repertoires. Once the booster was given, most primary-vaccination clones reappeared, at roughly 96% for CD4 and approximately 88% for CD8.

J gave up 2 bases and V 4 bases, and 4 bases lay outside the gene matches. The CDR3 totals 16 residues. The chain couples TRBV12-3 or TRBV12-4 to TRBJ1-3; TRBD1 matches at 11 bases. The receptor was derived from a man aged 18 to 29 who received the YFV17D yellow fever vaccine. The source was PBMCs, collected before the yellow fever booster vaccination. For the CDR3, the DNA is TGTGCCAGCAGTTCCGGGACAGGGGGTCCTGGAAACACCATATATTTT. Protein sequence: CASSSGTGGPGNTIYF.